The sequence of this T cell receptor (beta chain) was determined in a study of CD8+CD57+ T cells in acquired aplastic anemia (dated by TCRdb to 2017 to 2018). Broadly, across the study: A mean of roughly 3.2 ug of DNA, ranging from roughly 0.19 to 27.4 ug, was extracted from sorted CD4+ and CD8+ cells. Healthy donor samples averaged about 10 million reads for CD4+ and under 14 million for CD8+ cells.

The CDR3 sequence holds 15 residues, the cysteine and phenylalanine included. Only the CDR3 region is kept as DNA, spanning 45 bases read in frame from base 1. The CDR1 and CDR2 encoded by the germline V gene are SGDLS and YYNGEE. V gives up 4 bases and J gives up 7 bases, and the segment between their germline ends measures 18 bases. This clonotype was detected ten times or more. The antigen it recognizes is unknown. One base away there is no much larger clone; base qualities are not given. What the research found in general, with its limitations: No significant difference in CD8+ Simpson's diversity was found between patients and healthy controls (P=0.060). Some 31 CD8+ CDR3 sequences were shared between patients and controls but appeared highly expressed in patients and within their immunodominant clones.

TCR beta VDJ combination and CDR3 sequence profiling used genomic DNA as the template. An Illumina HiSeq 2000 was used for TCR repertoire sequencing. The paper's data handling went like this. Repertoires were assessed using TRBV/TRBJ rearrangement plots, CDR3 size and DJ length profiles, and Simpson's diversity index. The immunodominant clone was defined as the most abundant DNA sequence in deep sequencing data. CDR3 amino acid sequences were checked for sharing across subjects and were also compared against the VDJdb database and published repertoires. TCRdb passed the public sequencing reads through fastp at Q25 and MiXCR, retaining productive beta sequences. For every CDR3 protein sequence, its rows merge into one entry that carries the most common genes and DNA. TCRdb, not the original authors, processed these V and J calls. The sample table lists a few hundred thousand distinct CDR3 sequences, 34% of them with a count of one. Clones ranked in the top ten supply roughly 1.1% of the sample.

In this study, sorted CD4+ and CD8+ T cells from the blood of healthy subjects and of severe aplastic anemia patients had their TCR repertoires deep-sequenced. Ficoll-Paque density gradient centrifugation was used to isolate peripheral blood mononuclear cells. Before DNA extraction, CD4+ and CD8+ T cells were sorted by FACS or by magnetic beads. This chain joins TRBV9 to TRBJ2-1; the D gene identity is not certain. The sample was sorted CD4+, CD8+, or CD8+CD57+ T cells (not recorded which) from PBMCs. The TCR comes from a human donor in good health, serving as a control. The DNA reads TGTGCCAGCAGCAACTCACTACTATATCGGAATGAGCAGTTCTTC. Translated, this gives CASSNSLLYRNEQFF.